This TCR beta chain was obtained from a study of blood T cell repertoires in COVID-19. Study context: Acute and convalescent COVID-19 samples came from the United States, Italy and Spain. T cells, B-cell-depleted T cells, or PBMCs provided the cDNA or gDNA that served as material.

The authors' processing: Nucleated cell counts were estimated from reference gene primer amplification. Only in-frame clones appear in the TCRdb table, and some are missing; sequencing was by immunoSEQ multiplex PCR. D and trimming were read from the DNA, whereas the V and J calls and clone size are those reported in that table. Among about 670,000 clones listed, about 87% were seen once. The ends were cut back, 3 bases at V and 5 bases at J, with 13 bases in the middle. The CDR3 length is 15 residues. CDR1 and CDR2 from the germline V gene are LNHDA and SQIVND (reference sequence). The chain combines TRBV19 with TRBJ2-2; possibly TRBD1 for D (6 bases). This receptor was taken from a woman under 30 with acute or convalescent COVID-19. Sequenced material: peripheral blood. The CDR3 spells CASSIRGMPTGELFF. The CDR3 nucleotides read TGTGCCAGTAGTATTAGGGGGATGCCTACCGGGGAGCTGTTTTTT.